Below are 21 T cell receptor beta chains sequenced from a single sample in a study of blood T cell repertoires in COVID-19. Clones were sequenced by immunoSEQ multiplex PCR, and TCRdb holds only the in-frame ones, with some missing. This table holds under 200,000 clones, around 84% found once. The sequenced material came from peripheral blood. All receptors derive from a man between 25 and 39 years old with active or convalescent COVID-19.

The chain combines TRBV4-3 with TRBJ1-2; 9 bases fit TRBD1. The CDR3 is made up of 16 amino acids. The V segment lost 0 bases and the J segment 5 bases; nucleotides outside the gene matches: 7. CDR1 and CDR2 from the germline V gene are LGHNA and YSLEER. This CDR3 reads CASSQEGQGGRYGYTF. CDR3 nucleotides: TGCGCCAGCAGCCAAGAGGGACAGGGAGGTCGGTATGGCTACACCTTC.

This chain connects TRBV28 to TRBJ1-4, with 8 nucleotides matching TRBD1. The germline V gene has CDR1 MDHEN and CDR2 SYDVKM. J was trimmed by 7 bases and V by 5 bases; bases with no gene match: 9. This CDR3 spans 15 amino acids. CDR3: CASSASGGRFEKLFF. CDR3 DNA: TGTGCCAGCAGTGCCTCAGGGGGCCGGTTTGAAAAACTGTTTTTT. Full variable domain (rest looked up from reference TRBV28 and TRBJ1-4): DVKVTQSSRYLVKRTGEKVFLECVQDMDHENMFWYRQDPGLGLRLIYFSYDVKMKEKGDIPEGYSVSREKKERFSLILESASTNQTSMYLCASSASGGRFEKLFFGSGTQLSVL.

This chain joins TRBV6-5 and TRBJ1-2; D not resolved. Germline V CDR1 and CDR2: MNHEY, SVGAGI. The V end lost 10 bases, the J end lost 4 bases, and 16 bases lay between the germline ends. The CDR3 is made up of 13 amino acids. The DNA for the CDR3 is TGTGCCACCTCCCTCGACATGGGCTATGGCTACACCTTC. It translates to CATSLDMGYGYTF.

V usage is TRBV11-3 and J usage is TRBJ2-7; TRBD2 agrees at 13 bases. CDR1 SGHNT and CDR2 YENEEA come from the germline V gene. There are 19 residues in the CDR3. With V trimmed by 4 bases and J by 2 bases, 14 bases remained unmatched. CDR3 coding DNA: TGTGCCAGCAGCTCGCCCGGACTAGCGGGAGTCGTAAATCCCTACGAGCAGTACTTC. This gives the protein CASSSPGLAGVVNPYEQYF.

The chain is built from TRBV6-5 and TRBJ1-2; TRBD1 is a possible D gene (6 bases). This CDR3 contains 14 residues. V gave up 6 bases and J gave up 8 bases, with 19 bases separating them. From germline, CDR1 is MNHEY and CDR2 SVGAGI. CDR3 amino acids: CASSKPGGAEGYTF. Written as DNA, the CDR3 is TGTGCCAGCAGCAAACCGGGGGGGGCTGAGGGCTACACCTTC.

This rearrangement joins TRBV6-2 or TRBV6-3 to TRBJ2-7; 9 nucleotides match TRBD1. The V segment lost 0 bases and the J segment 5 bases; nucleotides outside the gene matches: 14. The length of the CDR3 is 18 residues. Germline V gene sequence: CDR1 MNHEY, CDR2 SVGEGT. CDR3 DNA: TGTGCCAGCAGTTACTCCTACCCGGGACAGGGAATTCAACACGAGCAGTACTTC. Its translation: CASSYSYPGQGIQHEQYF.

J is TRBJ2-7 and V is TRBV7-9; 10 bases are a match to TRBD2. Germline CDR1 SEHNR, CDR2 FQNEAQ (reference sequence). This CDR3 is built from 14 residues. With 5 bases clipped from V and 6 bases from J, the junction kept 7 bases outside the gene matches. CDR3 nucleotides: TGTGCCAGCAGCACACCTAGCGGGAGTCGCGAGCAGTACTTC. It yields the protein CASSTPSGSREQYF.

The rearrangement links TRBV3-1 (or the pseudogene TRBV3-2) to TRBJ2-1; the match to TRBD2 covers 7 bases. The CDR3 spans 12 residues. Germline assignment: CDR1 LGHDT and CDR2 YNNKEL (reference sequence). After removal of 3 bases from V and 8 bases from J, the junction contained 1 base not matched to a gene. The CDR3 sequence is CASSQAGDEQFF. The CDR3 DNA reads TGTGCCAGCAGCCAGGCGGGGGATGAGCAGTTCTTC.

The rearrangement links TRBV18 to TRBJ1-2, with a possible D match to TRBD1 (6 bases). The CDR3 runs 14 residues. V lost 0 bases, J lost 4 bases, and 9 bases lay in between. Germline CDR1 is KGHSH and CDR2 is LQKENI. CDR3 in amino acids: CASSPPDRPYGYTF. The CDR3 DNA reads as TGTGCCAGCTCACCACCGGACAGACCCTATGGCTACACCTTC.

This rearrangement joins TRBV19 to TRBJ1-2, with D possibly matching TRBD1 (6 bases). From germline, CDR1 is LNHDA and CDR2 SQIVND (reference sequence). The CDR3 has 14 residues. Trimming shortened V by 9 bases and J by 4 bases, and 18 bases separated the two germline ends. The CDR3: CASVTAGASYGYTF. CDR3 in DNA: TGTGCCAGCGTAACCGCAGGGGCGAGCTATGGCTACACCTTC.

The CDR3 region has the DNA TGTGCCAGCAGTTACGGCGGAAACACTGAAGCTTTCTTT. Protein: CASSYGGNTEAFF. The gene calls are TRBV6-6 and TRBJ1-1; no clear D gene. CDR3 length: 13 amino acids. The V end lost 2 bases, the J end lost 2 bases, and 6 bases lay between the germline ends. Per germline, CDR1 MNHNY and CDR2 SVGAGI (reference sequence).

The CDR3 DNA reads as TGTGCCAGCACCCAGGACAGGAGGCCCTATGGCTACACCTTC. It translates to CASTQDRRPYGYTF. The gene calls are TRBV3-1 (or the pseudogene TRBV3-2) and TRBJ1-2, with 7 bases identical to TRBD1. Germline CDR1 and CDR2: LGHDT and YNNKEL (reference sequence). Trimming took 7 bases from V and 4 from J; bases not matched to a gene: 9. CDR3 length: 14 residues.

The J gene is TRBJ2-1, the V gene TRBV30; 12 bases align to TRBD2. Germline values: CDR1 GTSNPN, CDR2 SVGIG (reference sequence). V dropped 0 bases and J dropped 2; count of bases not matched to a gene: 2. This CDR3 spans 16 amino acids. In nucleotides, the CDR3 is TGTGCCTGGAGTGTTCGGACTAGCGGGGCCTACAATGAGCAGTTCTTC. Its protein product is CAWSVRTSGAYNEQFF.

J is TRBJ1-5 and V is TRBV6-2 or TRBV6-3; D uncertain. CDR3 length: 11 amino acids. Germline loops: CDR1 MNHEY, CDR2 SVGEGT. V was shortened by 4 bases and J by 16 bases, with 14 bases between the two germline ends. DNA for the CDR3: TGTGCCAGCAGTTTTTCTGCGGGTCTCCATTTT. The encoded protein is CASSFSAGLHF.

This clone was picked up one time. The V and J genes are TRBV2 and TRBJ1-5, with a tentative D call TRBD1 (5 bases). Trimming stripped 3 bases from V and 3 bases from J, with 15 bases between. Germline values: CDR1 SNHLY, CDR2 FYNNEI. The CDR3 contains 16 residues. The CDR3 DNA is TGTGCCAGCAGTGAGGGGCACCCAGCGACCAATCAGCCCCAGCATTTT. Translated: CASSEGHPATNQPQHF.

V usage is TRBV6-2 or TRBV6-3 and J usage is TRBJ2-4; 8 positions match TRBD1. Unmatched junction bases numbered 5, after V lost 0 bases and J lost 1 base. Germline V CDR1 and CDR2: MNHEY, SVGEGT. This CDR3 has 17 residues. CDR3 region: CASSYSMQGAAKNIQYF. DNA for the CDR3: TGTGCCAGCAGTTACTCGATGCAGGGGGCTGCCAAAAACATTCAGTACTTC.

This rearrangement joins TRBV2 to TRBJ2-2; 8 nucleotides match TRBD2. There are 15 residues in the CDR3. The V segment lost 4 bases and the J segment 4 bases; nucleotides outside the gene matches: 5. In germline, CDR1 is SNHLY, CDR2 FYNNEI. For the CDR3, the DNA is TGTGCCAGCAGTGGGGCGGGGGGCGGCACCGGGGAGCTGTTTTTT. Protein: CASSGAGGGTGELFF.

The chain employs TRBV3-1 (or the pseudogene TRBV3-2) and TRBJ1-3; tentatively, D is TRBD1 (6 bases). V dropped 2 bases and J dropped 4 bases, with 12 bases sitting between them. The CDR3 loop spans 15 amino acids. CDR1 and CDR2 from the germline V gene are LGHDT and YNNKEL (reference sequence). The CDR3, as DNA: TGTGCCAGCAGCCAAACCACAGGGAGCGGAAACACCATATATTTT. It codes for CASSQTTGSGNTIYF.

The rearrangement uses TRBV18 and TRBJ2-6; D possibly corresponds to TRBD1 (5 bases). The CDR3 covers 16 residues. Germline V gene data show CDR1 as KGHSH and CDR2 as LQKENI. The ends were cut back, 3 bases at V and 2 bases at J, with 11 bases in the middle. The CDR3 DNA reads as TGTGCCAGCTCACCGCCACAAGGGGCTGGGGCCAACGTCCTGACTTTC. Encoded protein: CASSPPQGAGANVLTF.

This clone turned up a few times. This chain uses TRBV28 with TRBJ1-5; no clear D. Trimming cost V 6 bases and J 0 bases, with 9 bases left between them. CDR3 size: 14 residues. Germline values: CDR1 MDHEN, CDR2 SYDVKM. CDR3 loop: CASRKHYSNQPQHF. CDR3 DNA sequence: TGTGCCAGCAGAAAACACTATAGCAATCAGCCCCAGCATTTT.

The V call is TRBV7-3, the J call TRBJ2-1, with TRBD2 identical over 14 bases. With V trimmed by 5 bases and J by 2 bases, 8 bases remained unmatched. The CDR3 is made up of 18 amino acids. Looked up from germline, CDR1 is SGHTA and CDR2 is FQGTGA. CDR3 nucleotides: TGTGCCAGCAGCCCGGGACTAGCGGGGGAGCCGACCTACAATGAGCAGTTCTTC. Translation: CASSPGLAGEPTYNEQFF.